The next 2 T cell receptor beta chains were all read from a single sample in a study of T cell clonality in common variable immunodeficiency. The protocol was immunoSEQ multiplex PCR, while the TCRdb copy is restricted to in-frame clones and leaves out a portion. The data show around 29,000 clones, with none appearing a single time. Sequenced material: peripheral blood mononuclear cells. These receptors all come from a person aged 18 to 70 in good health.

In this sample, this clone turned up many times. The DNA read from the CDR3 is TGCGCCAGCAGCCTGACAACAGGGGAGGCCAACGTC. This sequence encodes CASSLTTGEANV. The entire CDR3 sequence reads CASSLTTGEANVLTF. J is TRBJ2-6 and V is TRBV5-1; 7 nucleotides match TRBD1. The read is 3 residues too short to cover the CDR3 end, so that end is filled in from the germline J gene. The CDR3 covers 15 residues. The germline CDR1 and CDR2 sequences are SGHRS and YFSETQ. After removal of 4 bases from V and 6 bases from J, the junction contained 7 bases not matched to a gene.

A note on this clone: The read finishes 3 residues shy of the CDR3 end, and the germline J gene is used to complete it. The chain has TRBV6-1 and TRBJ1-1; D is undetermined. CDR3 size: 14 residues. Looked up from germline, CDR1 is MNHNS and CDR2 is SASEGT. CDR3 DNA (partial): TGTGCCAGCAGTGAACTAGCGGGAGCAGATACG. Translation gives CASSELAGADT. The whole CDR3 sequence reads CASSELAGADTAFF.